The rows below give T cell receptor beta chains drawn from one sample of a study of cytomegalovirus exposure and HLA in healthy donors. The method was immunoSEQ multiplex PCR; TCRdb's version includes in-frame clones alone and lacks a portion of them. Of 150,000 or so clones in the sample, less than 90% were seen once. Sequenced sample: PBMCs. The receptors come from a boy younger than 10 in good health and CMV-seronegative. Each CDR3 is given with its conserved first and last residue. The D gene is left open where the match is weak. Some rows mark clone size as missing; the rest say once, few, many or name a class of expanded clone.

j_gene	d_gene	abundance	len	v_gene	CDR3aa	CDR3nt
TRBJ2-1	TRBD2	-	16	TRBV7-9	CASSAAASGTDNEQFF	TGTGCCAGCAGCGCCGCGGCTAGCGGGACCGACAATGAGCAGTTCTTC
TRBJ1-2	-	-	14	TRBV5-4	CASSRRTGVYGYTF	TGTGCCAGCAGCAGAAGGACTGGGGTGTATGGCTACACCTTC
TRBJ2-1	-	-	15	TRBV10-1	CASSEFAVAYNEQFF	TGCGCCAGCAGTGAGTTCGCGGTCGCCTACAATGAGCAGTTCTTC
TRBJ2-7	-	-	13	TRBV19	CASSTGLTYEQYF	TGTGCCAGTAGTACCGGACTAACCTACGAGCAGTACTTC
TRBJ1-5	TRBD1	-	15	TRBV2	CASTPDRLSNQPQHF	TGTGCCAGCACCCCGGACAGGCTCAGCAATCAGCCCCAGCATTTT
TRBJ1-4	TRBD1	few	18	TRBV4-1	CASSHVGGEGAANEKLFF	TGCGCCAGCAGCCATGTCGGGGGCGAGGGGGCTGCTAATGAAAAACTGTTTTTT
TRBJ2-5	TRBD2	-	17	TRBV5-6	CASSLRETSGGQETQYF	TGTGCCAGCAGCTTACGAGAAACTAGCGGGGGGCAAGAGACCCAGTACTTC
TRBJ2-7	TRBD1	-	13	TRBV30	CAWTRDRGGEQYF	TGTGCCTGGACCCGGGACAGGGGGGGCGAGCAGTACTTC
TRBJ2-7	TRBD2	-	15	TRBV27	CASSLGTSGSYEQYF	TGTGCCAGCAGTTTAGGGACTAGCGGGAGCTACGAGCAGTACTTC
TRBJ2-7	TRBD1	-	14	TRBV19	CASSPGQGLSEQYF	TGTGCCAGTTCTCCGGGACAGGGGCTATCGGAGCAGTACTTC
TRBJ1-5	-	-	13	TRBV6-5	CASSTGFNQPQHF	TGTGCCAGCAGCACAGGGTTTAATCAGCCCCAGCATTTT
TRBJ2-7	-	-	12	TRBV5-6	CASSFGQQMNFF	TGTGCCAGCAGCTTTGGACAGCAAATGAACTTCTTC
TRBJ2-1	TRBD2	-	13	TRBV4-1	CASSQWLTSAQFF	TGCGCCAGCAGCCAATGGCTAACTAGCGCTCAGTTCTTC
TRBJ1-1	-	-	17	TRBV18	CASSPLGDTRKSTEAFF	TGTGCCAGCTCACCACTCGGGGACACTCGGAAGAGCACTGAAGCTTTCTTT